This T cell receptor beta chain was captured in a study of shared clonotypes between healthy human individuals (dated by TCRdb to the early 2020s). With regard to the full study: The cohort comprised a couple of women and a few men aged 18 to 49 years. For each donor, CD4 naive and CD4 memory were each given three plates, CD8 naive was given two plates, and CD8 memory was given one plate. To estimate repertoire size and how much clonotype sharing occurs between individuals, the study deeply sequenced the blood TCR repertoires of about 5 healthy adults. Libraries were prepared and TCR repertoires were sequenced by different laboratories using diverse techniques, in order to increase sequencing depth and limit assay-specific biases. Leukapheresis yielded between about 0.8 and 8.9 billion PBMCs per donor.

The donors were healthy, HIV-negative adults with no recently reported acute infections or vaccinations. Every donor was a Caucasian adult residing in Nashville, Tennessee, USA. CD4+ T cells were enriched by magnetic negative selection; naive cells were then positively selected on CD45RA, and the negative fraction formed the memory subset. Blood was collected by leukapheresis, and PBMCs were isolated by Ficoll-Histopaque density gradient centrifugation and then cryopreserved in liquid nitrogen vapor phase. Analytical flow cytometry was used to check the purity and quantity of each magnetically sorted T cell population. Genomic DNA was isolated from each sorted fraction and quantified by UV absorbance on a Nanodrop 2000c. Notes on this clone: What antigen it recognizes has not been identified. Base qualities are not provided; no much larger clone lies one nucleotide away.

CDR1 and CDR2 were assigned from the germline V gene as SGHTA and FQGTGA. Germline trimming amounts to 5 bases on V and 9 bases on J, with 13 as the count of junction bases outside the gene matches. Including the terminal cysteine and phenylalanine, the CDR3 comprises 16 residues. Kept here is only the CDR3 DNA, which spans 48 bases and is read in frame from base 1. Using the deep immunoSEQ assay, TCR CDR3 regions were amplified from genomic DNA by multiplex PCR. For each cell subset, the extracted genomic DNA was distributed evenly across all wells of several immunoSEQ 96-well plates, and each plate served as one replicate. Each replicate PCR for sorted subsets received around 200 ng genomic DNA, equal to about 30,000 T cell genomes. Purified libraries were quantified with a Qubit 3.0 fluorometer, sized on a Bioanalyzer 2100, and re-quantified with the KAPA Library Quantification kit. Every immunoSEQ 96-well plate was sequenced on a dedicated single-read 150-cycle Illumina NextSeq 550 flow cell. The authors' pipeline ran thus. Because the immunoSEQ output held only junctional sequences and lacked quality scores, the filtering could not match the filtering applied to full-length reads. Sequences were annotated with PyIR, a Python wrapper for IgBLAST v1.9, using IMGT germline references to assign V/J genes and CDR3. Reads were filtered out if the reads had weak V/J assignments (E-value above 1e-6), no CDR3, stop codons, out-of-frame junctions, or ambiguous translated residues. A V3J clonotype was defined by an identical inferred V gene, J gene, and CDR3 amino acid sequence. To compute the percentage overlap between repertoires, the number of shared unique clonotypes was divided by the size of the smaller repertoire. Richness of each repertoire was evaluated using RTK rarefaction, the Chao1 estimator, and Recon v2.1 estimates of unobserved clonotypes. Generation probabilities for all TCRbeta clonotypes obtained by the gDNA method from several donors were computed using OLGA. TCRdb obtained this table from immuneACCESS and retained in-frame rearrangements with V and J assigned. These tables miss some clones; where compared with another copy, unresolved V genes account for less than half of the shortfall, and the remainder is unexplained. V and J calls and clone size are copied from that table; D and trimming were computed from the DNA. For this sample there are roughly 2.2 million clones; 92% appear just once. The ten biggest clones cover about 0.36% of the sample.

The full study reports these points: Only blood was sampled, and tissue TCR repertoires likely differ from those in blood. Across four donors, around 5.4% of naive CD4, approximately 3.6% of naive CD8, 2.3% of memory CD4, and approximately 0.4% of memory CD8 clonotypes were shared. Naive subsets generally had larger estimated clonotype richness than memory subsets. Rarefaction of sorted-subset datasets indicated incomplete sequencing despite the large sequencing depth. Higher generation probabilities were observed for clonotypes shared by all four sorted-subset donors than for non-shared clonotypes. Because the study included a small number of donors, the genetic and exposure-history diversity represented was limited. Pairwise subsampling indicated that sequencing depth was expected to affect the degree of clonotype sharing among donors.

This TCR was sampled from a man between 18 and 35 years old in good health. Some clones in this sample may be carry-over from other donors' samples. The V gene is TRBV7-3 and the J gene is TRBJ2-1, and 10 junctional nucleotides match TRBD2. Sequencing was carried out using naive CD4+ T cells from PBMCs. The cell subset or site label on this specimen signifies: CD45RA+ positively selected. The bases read TGTGCCAGCAGCAACCAGGGACTAGCGCTAGGGGCTGAGCAGTTCTTC. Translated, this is CASSNQGLALGAEQFF.